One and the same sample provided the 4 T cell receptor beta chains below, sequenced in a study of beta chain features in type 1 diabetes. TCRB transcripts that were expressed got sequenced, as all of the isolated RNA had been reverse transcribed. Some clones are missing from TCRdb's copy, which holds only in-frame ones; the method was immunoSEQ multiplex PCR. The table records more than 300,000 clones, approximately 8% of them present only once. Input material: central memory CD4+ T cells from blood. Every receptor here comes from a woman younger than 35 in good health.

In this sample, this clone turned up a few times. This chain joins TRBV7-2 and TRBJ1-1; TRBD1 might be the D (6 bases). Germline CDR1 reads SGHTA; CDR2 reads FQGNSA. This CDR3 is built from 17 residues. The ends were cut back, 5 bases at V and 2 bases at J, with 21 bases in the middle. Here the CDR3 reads CASSHNRALGSNTEAFF. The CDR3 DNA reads TGTGCCAGCAGCCACAACAGGGCCTTGGGAAGTAACACTGAAGCTTTCTTT.

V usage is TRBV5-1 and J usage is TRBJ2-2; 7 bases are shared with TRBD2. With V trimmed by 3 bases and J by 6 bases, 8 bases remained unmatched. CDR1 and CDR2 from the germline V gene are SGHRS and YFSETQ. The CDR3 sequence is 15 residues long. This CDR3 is CASSSSSGEPGELFF. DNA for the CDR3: TGCGCCAGCAGCTCCTCAAGCGGGGAACCCGGGGAGCTGTTTTTT.

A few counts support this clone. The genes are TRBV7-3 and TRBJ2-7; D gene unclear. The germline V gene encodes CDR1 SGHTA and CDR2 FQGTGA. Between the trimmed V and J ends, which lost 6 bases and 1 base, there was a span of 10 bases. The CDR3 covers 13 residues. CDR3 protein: CASSHYYSYEQYF. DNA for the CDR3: TGTGCCAGCAGTCACTATTATTCCTACGAGCAGTACTTC.

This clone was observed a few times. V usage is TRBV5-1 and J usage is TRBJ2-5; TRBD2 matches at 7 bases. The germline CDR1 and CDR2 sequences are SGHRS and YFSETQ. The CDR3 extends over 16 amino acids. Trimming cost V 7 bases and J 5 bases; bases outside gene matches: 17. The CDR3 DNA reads TGCGCCAGCCGACCAGGGCTGATAGCGGGCTTGGAGACCCAGTACTTC. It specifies CASRPGLIAGLETQYF. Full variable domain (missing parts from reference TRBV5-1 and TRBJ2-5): KAGVTQTPRYLIKTRGQQVTLSCSPISGHRSVSWYQQTPGQGLQFLFEYFSETQRNKGNFPGRFSGRQFSNSRSEMNVSTLELGDSALYLCASRPGLIAGLETQYFGPGTRLLVL.